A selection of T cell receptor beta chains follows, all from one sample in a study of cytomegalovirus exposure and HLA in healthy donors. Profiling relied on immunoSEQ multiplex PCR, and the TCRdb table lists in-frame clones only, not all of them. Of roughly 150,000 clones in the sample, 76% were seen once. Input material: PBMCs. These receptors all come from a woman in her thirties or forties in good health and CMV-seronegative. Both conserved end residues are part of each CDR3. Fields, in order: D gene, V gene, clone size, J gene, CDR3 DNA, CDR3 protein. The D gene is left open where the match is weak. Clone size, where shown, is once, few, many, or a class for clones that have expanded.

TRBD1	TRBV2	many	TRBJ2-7	TGTGCCAGCAGTGCCCACAGGGGAGAGTACTTC	CASSAHRGEYF
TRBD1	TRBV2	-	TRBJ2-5	TGTGCCAGCAGAAACAGGGGCCCCCTCCAAGAGACCCAGTACTTC	CASRNRGPLQETQYF
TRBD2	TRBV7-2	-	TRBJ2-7	TGTGCCAGCAGCTCCAGTAGGTTAGCGGGCAGACTCTCCTACGAGCAGTACTTC	CASSSSRLAGRLSYEQYF
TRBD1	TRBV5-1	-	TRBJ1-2	TGCGCCAGCAGCTTAGACAGGGAGAACTATGGCTACACCTTC	CASSLDRENYGYTF
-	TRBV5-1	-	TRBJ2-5	TGCGCCAGCAGCTTACAGGAGGGCCGAGGGGTGGAGACCCAGTACTTC	CASSLQEGRGVETQYF
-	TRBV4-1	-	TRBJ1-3	TGCGCCAGCAGCCTTTATACGGGACACTCTGGAAACACCATATATTTT	CASSLYTGHSGNTIYF
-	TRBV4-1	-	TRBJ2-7	TGCGCCAGCAGCCAAGATCCCAGGGGAAGCGAGCAGTACTTC	CASSQDPRGSEQYF
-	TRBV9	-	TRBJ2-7	TGTGCCAGCAGCTCCAGGGGTTCCGAGCAGTACTTC	CASSSRGSEQYF
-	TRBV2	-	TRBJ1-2	TGTGCCAGCGCGGGCTACCTGGGCGGCTACACCTTC	CASAGYLGGYTF
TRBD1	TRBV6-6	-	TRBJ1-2	TGTGCCAGCAGCGGGGACAGGGGGTCCTATGGCTACACCTTC	CASSGDRGSYGYTF
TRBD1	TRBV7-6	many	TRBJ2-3	TGTGCCAGCAGCTTAGGGACAGGAGGCGCAGATACGCAGTATTTT	CASSLGTGGADTQYF
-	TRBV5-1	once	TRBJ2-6	TGCGCCAGCTTTCTGGGCCTTTCTGGGGCCAACGTCCTGACTTTC	CASFLGLSGANVLTF
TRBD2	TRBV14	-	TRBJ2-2	TGTGCCAGCAGCCAAACTAGCGGGAGAGCCGGGGAGCTGTTTTTT	CASSQTSGRAGELFF
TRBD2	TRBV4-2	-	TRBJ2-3	TGTGCCAGCAGCCAAGTTACTAGCGGGGGGGCACTGTGGAAAGATACGCAGTATTTT	CASSQVTSGGALWKDTQYF
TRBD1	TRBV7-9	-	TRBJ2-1	TGTGCCAGCAGCCCTGGAAGATCCGGGACAGGGGACCATGAGCAGTTCTTC	CASSPGRSGTGDHEQFF
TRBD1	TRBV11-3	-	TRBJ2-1	TGTGCCAGCAGCCAACAGGGGGCCAATGAGCAGTTCTTC	CASSQQGANEQFF
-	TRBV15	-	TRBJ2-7	TGTGCCACCAGCAGAGAGGGGGGACCCTACGAGCAGTACTTC	CATSREGGPYEQYF
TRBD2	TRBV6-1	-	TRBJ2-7	TGTGCCAGCACCGATTGGACTAGGCGGGCCTACGAGCAGTACTTC	CASTDWTRRAYEQYF
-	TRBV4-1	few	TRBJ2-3	TGTGCCAGCAGCCAAGATCCAGGGGGCACAGATACGCAGTATTTT	CASSQDPGGTDTQYF
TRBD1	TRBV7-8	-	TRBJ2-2	TGTGCCAGCAGCCTACGACAGGGTACGATCGCCGGGGAGCTGTTTTTT	CASSLRQGTIAGELFF